This T cell receptor (beta chain) was retrieved from a study of T cell repertoires in cytomegalovirus infection. The wider study: HLA-B-restricted CMV epitopes that are well studied were used alongside recently identified HLA-C-restricted ones. Signatures in public TCR beta sequences pointed to both CMV infection and matching HLA type. Study-wide findings and caveats: CMV-specific TCR beta clonotypes restricted by HLA-C were the ones dominating the ex vivo response.

This clonotype came up once. Its antigen is not known. The V gene's germline CDR1 is SNHLY and CDR2 FYNNEI. J was trimmed by 5 bases and V by 7 bases; bases with no gene match: 3. The CDR3 is 12 amino acids. TCRdb analysed the reads with MiXCR anew, one entry per CDR3 protein. The sample lists 400,000 to 600,000 distinct CDR3 sequences; roughly 43% were seen once. The chain couples TRBV2 to TRBJ2-5; 8 positions agree with TRBD2. This sequence was found in a human donor in good health (CMV status not recorded). Some clones in this sample may be carry-over from other donors' samples. The specimen was cultured PBMCs, collected from culture after CMV antigen stimulation. CDR3 sequence reads: CASNREGETQYF. CDR3 sequence (DNA): TGTGCCAGCAATCGGGAGGGCGAGACCCAGTACTTC.